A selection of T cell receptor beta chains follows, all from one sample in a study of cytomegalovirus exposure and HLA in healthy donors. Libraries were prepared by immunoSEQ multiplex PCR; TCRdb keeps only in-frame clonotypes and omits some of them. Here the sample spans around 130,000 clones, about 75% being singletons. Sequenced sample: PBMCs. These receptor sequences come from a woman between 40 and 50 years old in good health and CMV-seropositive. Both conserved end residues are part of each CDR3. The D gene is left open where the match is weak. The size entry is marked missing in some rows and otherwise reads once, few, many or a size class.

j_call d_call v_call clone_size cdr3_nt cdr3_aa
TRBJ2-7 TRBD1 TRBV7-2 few TGTGCCAGCAGCTTTAACAGGGGCGAGCAGTACTTC CASSFNRGEQYF
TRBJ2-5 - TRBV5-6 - TGTGCCAGCAGATCCAAACTAGTCCTAGGGCAAGAGACCCAGTACTTC CASRSKLVLGQETQYF
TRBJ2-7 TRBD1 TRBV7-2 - TGTGCCAGTTTACCCGGGACAGGGACCTACGAGCAGTACTTC CASLPGTGTYEQYF
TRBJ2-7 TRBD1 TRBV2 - TGTGCCAGCAGCGTTACCGACAGGGCATCCTCCTACGAGCAGTACTTC CASSVTDRASSYEQYF
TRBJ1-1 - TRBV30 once TGTGCCTGGAGTGTCGGCGGGACTAAGAACACTGAAGCTTTCTTT CAWSVGGTKNTEAFF
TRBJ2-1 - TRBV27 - TGTGCCAGCAGCTACATCAGGGGCGATGAGCAGTTCTTC CASSYIRGDEQFF
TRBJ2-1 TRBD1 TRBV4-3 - TGCGCCAGCAGCCAAGTCCCGGGACAGGGAACGGGGCAGTTCTTC CASSQVPGQGTGQFF
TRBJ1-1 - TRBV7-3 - TGTGCCAGCAGCTTACCTGGGGGGGGTGAAGCTTTCTTT CASSLPGGGEAFF
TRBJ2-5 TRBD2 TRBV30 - TGTGCCAGAAGGGGAGGGGCCACCTCGACCCAGTACTTC CARRGGATSTQYF
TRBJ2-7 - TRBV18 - TGTGCCAGCTCACCCTATGATGGCTACGAGCAGTACTTC CASSPYDGYEQYF
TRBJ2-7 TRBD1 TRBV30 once TGTGCCTGGAGTGAACAGGGGGCTCAGCAGTACTTC CAWSEQGAQQYF
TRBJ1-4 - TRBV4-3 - TGCGCCAGCAGCCAAGGGGGAGGATTTGGTGAAAAACTGTTTTTT CASSQGGGFGEKLFF
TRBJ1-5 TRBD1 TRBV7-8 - TGTGCCAGCAGCCCGACAGGGTGGTCATTTAATCAGCCCCAGCATTTT CASSPTGWSFNQPQHF
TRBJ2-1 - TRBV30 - TGTGCCTGGAGTGTCGGTTACAATGAGCAGTTCTTC CAWSVGYNEQFF
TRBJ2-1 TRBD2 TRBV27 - TGTGCCAGCAGTTTGGCTAGCGGGCTAATTCGGGATGAGCAGTTCTTC CASSLASGLIRDEQFF
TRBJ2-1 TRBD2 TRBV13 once TGTGCCAGCAGCCCTCCCGAAAGCGGGGTCTCCTACAATGAGCAGTTCTTC CASSPPESGVSYNEQFF
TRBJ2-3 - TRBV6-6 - TGTGCCAGCACCCCAGGCCAGGGGGGAGACACAGATACGCAGTATTTT CASTPGQGGDTDTQYF
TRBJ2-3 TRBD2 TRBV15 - TGTGCCACCAGCAGAGCCGGCGGGAGGGCCGGCACAGATACGCAGTATTTT CATSRAGGRAGTDTQYF
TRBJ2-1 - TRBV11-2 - TGTGCCAGCAGCCGAGGGAATGAGCAGTTCTTC CASSRGNEQFF
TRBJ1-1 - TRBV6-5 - TGTGCCAGCAGAGAACGGGACACCATGAACACTGAAGCTTTCTTT CASRERDTMNTEAFF
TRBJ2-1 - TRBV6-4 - TGTGCCAGCAGCGCCGGCACAGTCTCCTACAATGAGCAGTTCTTC CASSAGTVSYNEQFF
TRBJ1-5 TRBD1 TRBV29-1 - TGCAGCGTTGCGGGACAGGGGCAAAATCAGCCCCAGCATTTT CSVAGQGQNQPQHF
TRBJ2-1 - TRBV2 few TGTGCCAGCAGTGGGACTCATGAGCAGTTCTTC CASSGTHEQFF
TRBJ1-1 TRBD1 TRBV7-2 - TGTGCCAGCAGCACCAACAGGGGATCAGACACTGAAGCTTTCTTT CASSTNRGSDTEAFF
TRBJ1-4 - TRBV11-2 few TGTGCCAGCAGCTTAGGGCCCGGGAGGCAGGGGAATGAAAAACTGTTTTTT CASSLGPGRQGNEKLFF
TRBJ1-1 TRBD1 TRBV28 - TGTGCCAGCAGTTGGGGACAGGGGGGTGAAGCTTTCTTT CASSWGQGGEAFF
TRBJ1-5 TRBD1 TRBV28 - TGTGCCAGCAGTATTCGACAGGGGGCCCAGCCCCAGCATTTT CASSIRQGAQPQHF
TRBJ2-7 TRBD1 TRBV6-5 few TGTGCCAGCAGTTACGGGACAGGGTTCAGCTCCTACGAGCAGTACTTC CASSYGTGFSSYEQYF
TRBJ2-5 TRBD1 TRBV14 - TGTGCCAGCAGCCAGGGGACAGGGGAGACCCAGTACTTC CASSQGTGETQYF
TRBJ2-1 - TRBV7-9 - TGTGCCAGCAGCCCCACCCCGGGGTATTCACGAAATGAGCAGTTCTTC CASSPTPGYSRNEQFF
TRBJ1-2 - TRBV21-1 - TGTGCCAGCAGCAAAGCGCTTTGTTGGGACACCCGCCTCTATGGCTACACCTTC CASSKALCWDTRLYGYTF
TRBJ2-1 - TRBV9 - TGTGCCAGCAGCGCAAAGGACAGCCGACAAGACAATGAGCAGTTCTTC CASSAKDSRQDNEQFF
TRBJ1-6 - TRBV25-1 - TGTGCCAGCAGTCGCGCAGGCGACTCACCCCTCCACTTT CASSRAGDSPLHF
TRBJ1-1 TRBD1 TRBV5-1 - TGCGCCAGCAGCTGGGGGACAGGGGGCTGGAACACTGAAGCTTTCTTT CASSWGTGGWNTEAFF
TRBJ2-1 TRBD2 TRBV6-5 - TGTGCCAGCATCGGGGAACGGGGGGGTTTAAATGAGCAGTTCTTC CASIGERGGLNEQFF
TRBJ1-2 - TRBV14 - TGTGCCAGCAGCCAAGAACTAGATCCCAGGGGCTACACCTTC CASSQELDPRGYTF
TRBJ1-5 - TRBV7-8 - TGTGCCAGCAGCTTCCGGGGTGAGCAGCCCCAGCATTTT CASSFRGEQPQHF
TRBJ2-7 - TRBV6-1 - TGTGCCAGCAGTAAGGCGGCGGGCTCCTACGAGCAGTACTTC CASSKAAGSYEQYF
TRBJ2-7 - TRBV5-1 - TGCGCCAGCAGCTTGGAGGCTAGCGCTTACTACGAGCAGTACTTC CASSLEASAYYEQYF
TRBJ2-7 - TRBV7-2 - TGTGCCAGCAGCCTTCAACCCACTTCCTACGAGCAGTACTTC CASSLQPTSYEQYF